This T cell receptor (beta chain) was sequenced for a study of cytomegalovirus exposure and HLA in healthy donors. The ends were cut back, 4 bases at V and 4 bases at J, with 14 bases in the middle. The CDR3 runs to 15 residues. The germline V gene has CDR1 SGHRS and CDR2 YFSETQ. This PCR relied on a set of 60 Vbeta primers and 13 Jbeta primers. Profiled with immunoSEQ multiplex PCR; TCRdb holds only in-frame clones, not every one. The data contain tens of thousands of clones, 74% of them singletons. The receptor was derived from a woman in her 30s in good health and CMV-seropositive. V usage is TRBV5-1 and J usage is TRBJ2-2; D remains unclear. The source material was PBMCs. In DNA form, the CDR3 reads TGCGCCAGCAGCCTGGCCGGGTTGCTCACCGGGGAGCTGTTTTTT. Its protein is CASSLAGLLTGELFF. The full variable domain, in which reference TRBV5-1 and TRBJ2-2 provide the parts outside the CDR3, is KAGVTQTPRYLIKTRGQQVTLSCSPISGHRSVSWYQQTPGQGLQFLFEYFSETQRNKGNFPGRFSGRQFSNSRSEMNVSTLELGDSALYLCASSLAGLLTGELFFGEGSRLTVL.